Listed here are 14 T cell receptor beta chains from one sample, sequenced in a study of blood T cell repertoires in COVID-19. Sequencing used immunoSEQ multiplex PCR; TCRdb keeps in-frame clones, though not all of them. The sample carries roughly 200,000 clones, around 89% recorded once. The sequencing sample was made of peripheral blood. These receptors all stem from a man between 35 and 55 years old with active or convalescent COVID-19.

This clone was observed many times. J is TRBJ1-1 and V is TRBV30; tentative D call: TRBD1 (5 bases). CDR1 and CDR2 from the germline V gene are GTSNPN and SVGIG (reference sequence). The CDR3 loop spans 14 amino acids. Deletions cut 4 bases from V and 11 bases from J, with 23 bases between. The CDR3 loop reads CAWTAGTPPPNAFF. The CDR3 DNA reads as TGTGCCTGGACCGCCGGGACTCCCCCCCCGAATGCTTTCTTT.

This clone occurred once. Additional DNA sequences in this sample encode the identical CDR3. The rearrangement uses TRBV3-1 (or the pseudogene TRBV3-2) and TRBJ1-2; 8 bases align to TRBD1. V was clipped by 3 bases and J by 5 bases; unmatched bases: 14. The CDR3 length is 17 residues. The V gene's germline CDR1 is LGHDT and CDR2 YNNKEL (reference sequence). The CDR3 is CASSQEIPTDRVYGYTF. CDR3 coding DNA: TGTGCCAGCAGCCAGGAAATCCCCACGGACAGGGTTTATGGCTACACCTTC.

The gene calls are TRBV7-9 and TRBJ2-7; 7 nucleotides line up with TRBD1. The trim removed 5 bases at V and 5 bases at J, leaving 9 bases unmatched. The CDR3 is 14 residues long. Per germline, CDR1 SEHNR and CDR2 FQNEAQ (reference sequence). CDR3 sequence: CASSPRGPRDEQYF. The CDR3 coding sequence is TGTGCCAGCAGCCCTAGGGGGCCCAGGGACGAGCAGTACTTC.

V is TRBV10-3 and J is TRBJ2-1; 9 bases align to TRBD2. The J segment lost 10 bases and the V segment lost 2 bases, leaving 15 bases of the junction unmatched. This CDR3 spans 17 amino acids. Germline V gene lookup returns CDR1 ENHRY and CDR2 SYGVKD. DNA of the CDR3: TGTGCCATCAGTGAGCCGACGGGGCGGGGGGGCCGAGGAGAGCAGTTCTTC. It codes for CAISEPTGRGGRGEQFF.

V is TRBV18 and J is TRBJ1-3; 7 bases agree with TRBD1. The CDR3 runs to 18 residues. Germline values: CDR1 KGHSH, CDR2 LQKENI. Germline trimming cut 8 bases from V and 0 bases from J; bases unmatched to any gene: 16. CDR3: CASRFPGTVRDSGNTIYF. Written as DNA, the CDR3 is TGTGCCAGCCGATTTCCCGGGACAGTAAGGGACTCTGGAAACACCATATATTTT.

The chain joins TRBV11-2 to TRBJ1-5; 10 bases map to TRBD1. V shed 3 bases, J shed 7 bases, and the junction held 6 bases outside the gene matches. This CDR3 has 15 amino acids. CDR1 SGHAT and CDR2 FQNNGV come from the germline V gene. The CDR3 loop is CASSLGQGSWQPQHF. In DNA form, the CDR3 reads TGTGCCAGCAGCTTGGGACAGGGGTCGTGGCAGCCCCAGCATTTT. Looking up the rest from reference TRBV11-2 and TRBJ1-5 gives the full variable domain: EAGVAQSPRYKIIEKRQSVAFWCNPISGHATLYWYQQILGQGPKLLIQFQNNGVVDDSQLPKDRFSAERLKGVDSTLKIQPAKLEDSAVYLCASSLGQGSWQPQHFGDGTRLSIL.

The chain recombines TRBV6-4 with TRBJ2-1; D unclear. Trimming removed 4 bases from V and 2 bases from J, with 9 bases in between. Per the germline V gene, CDR1 is MRHNA and CDR2 is SNTAGT. This CDR3 is 14 amino acids long. CDR3 loop: CASSGLSPYNEQFF. DNA for the CDR3: TGTGCCAGCAGTGGGCTCTCTCCCTACAATGAGCAGTTCTTC.

The V call is TRBV2, the J call TRBJ1-4, with 8 bases lining up with TRBD1. This CDR3 comprises 16 residues. CDR1 SNHLY and CDR2 FYNNEI come from the germline V gene. With 6 bases clipped from V and 7 bases from J, the junction kept 13 bases outside the gene matches. The CDR3 DNA reads as TGTGCCAGCAGGAAACCAGGCACAACAGGGGGTGAAAAACTGTTTTTT. This gives the protein CASRKPGTTGGEKLFF.

The chain recombines TRBV6-1 with TRBJ1-6; D perhaps matches TRBD1 (5 bases). Trimming left V 2 bases short and J 7 bases short, with 15 bases between. Germline V gene data show CDR1 as MNHNS and CDR2 as SASEGT. The CDR3 is made up of 16 amino acids. The CDR3 bases are TGTGCCAGCAGTGAATTCGGGAGTTCAGGGAATTCACCCCTCCACTTT. Its protein product is CASSEFGSSGNSPLHF.

This chain joins TRBV4-3 and TRBJ1-1; 7 bases map to TRBD1. The CDR3 has 14 amino acids. Germline V gene sequence: CDR1 LGHNA, CDR2 YSLEER. The J segment lost 11 bases and the V segment lost 0 bases, leaving 9 bases of the junction unmatched. CDR3 DNA sequence: TGCGCCAGCAGCCAAGAGGATACAGGGGTACGGGCTTTCTTT. It encodes CASSQEDTGVRAFF.

This clone was seen more than once but under ten times. This sequence joins TRBV7-9 and TRBJ2-3; D gene ambiguous. Trimming stripped 2 bases from V and 2 bases from J, with 11 bases between. The CDR3 extends over 15 amino acids. CDR1 and CDR2 from the germline V gene are SEHNR and FQNEAQ (reference sequence). The DNA for the CDR3 is TGTGCCAGCAGCTTATCCGCTACCCCCACAGATACGCAGTATTTT. Encoded protein: CASSLSATPTDTQYF.

The chain uses TRBV30 and TRBJ1-5; 8 nucleotides match TRBD1. The CDR3 length is 15 residues. Losses at the gene ends were 2 bases for V and 3 bases for J; bases not matched to a gene: 6. Germline V gives CDR1 GTSNPN, CDR2 SVGIG (reference sequence). For the CDR3, the DNA is TGTGCCTGGAGTTCTCCAGGGGGCAACAATCAGCCCCAGCATTTT. Translation gives CAWSSPGGNNQPQHF.

The chain is built from TRBV7-2 and TRBJ1-5; perhaps TRBD1 as D (5 bases). The V end was cut by 5 bases, the J end by 6 bases, with 23 bases between. The CDR3 is 17 amino acids. From germline, CDR1 is SGHTA and CDR2 FQGNSA. CDR3 in DNA: TGTGCCAGCAGCCCCACCTACCCGATGACAGCTGGTCAGCCCCAGCATTTT. Protein sequence: CASSPTYPMTAGQPQHF.

This chain joins TRBV28 and TRBJ1-1; the D is unclear. Germline V gives CDR1 MDHEN, CDR2 SYDVKM. Trimming shortened V by 7 bases and J by 1 base, and 13 bases separated the two germline ends. The CDR3 has 14 amino acids. The CDR3 region is CASTLSGGNTEAFF. As DNA, the CDR3 is TGTGCCAGCACTCTCTCAGGTGGGAACACTGAAGCTTTCTTT.